This record covers a single T cell receptor (beta chain). Its antigen is not identified. This CDR3 has 15 amino acids. The V end lost 0 bases, the J end lost 2 bases, and 9 bases lay between the germline ends. Germline-derived CDR1 and CDR2 are SGHRS and YFSETQ. A single record per CDR3 protein comes from TCRdb applying MiXCR to the 5' RACE reads. The sample contains hundreds of thousands of distinct CDR3 sequences, 20% of which appear only once. The data derive from a study of T-cell memory formation after mild COVID-19. Overall study results and limits: The appearance of some responding clones in pre-infection memory suggested that cross-reactive memory joined.

The receptor comes from an adult woman who had mild COVID-19 (a few samples of this study predate the infection). Cell type and time point are not known. Material: PBMCs or a T cell subset sorted from them (not recorded which). The J gene is TRBJ1-3, the V gene TRBV5-1, with D perhaps TRBD1 (6 bases). CDR3 loop: CASSLEQGPGNTIYF. CDR3 sequence (DNA): TGCGCCAGCAGCTTGGAACAGGGTCCTGGAAACACCATATATTTT.